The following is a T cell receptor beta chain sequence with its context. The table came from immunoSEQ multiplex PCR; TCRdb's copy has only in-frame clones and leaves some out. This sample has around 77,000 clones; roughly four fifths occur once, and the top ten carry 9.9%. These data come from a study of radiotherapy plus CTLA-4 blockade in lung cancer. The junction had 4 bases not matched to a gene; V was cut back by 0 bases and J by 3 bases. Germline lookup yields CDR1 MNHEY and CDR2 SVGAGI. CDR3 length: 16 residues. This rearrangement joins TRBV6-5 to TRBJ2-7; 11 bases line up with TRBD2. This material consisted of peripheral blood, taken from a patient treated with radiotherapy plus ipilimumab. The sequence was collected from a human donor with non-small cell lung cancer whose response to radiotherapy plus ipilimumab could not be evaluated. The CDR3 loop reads CASSYSTGLADYEQYF. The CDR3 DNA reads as TGTGCCAGCAGTTACTCCACGGGACTAGCGGACTACGAGCAGTACTTC.